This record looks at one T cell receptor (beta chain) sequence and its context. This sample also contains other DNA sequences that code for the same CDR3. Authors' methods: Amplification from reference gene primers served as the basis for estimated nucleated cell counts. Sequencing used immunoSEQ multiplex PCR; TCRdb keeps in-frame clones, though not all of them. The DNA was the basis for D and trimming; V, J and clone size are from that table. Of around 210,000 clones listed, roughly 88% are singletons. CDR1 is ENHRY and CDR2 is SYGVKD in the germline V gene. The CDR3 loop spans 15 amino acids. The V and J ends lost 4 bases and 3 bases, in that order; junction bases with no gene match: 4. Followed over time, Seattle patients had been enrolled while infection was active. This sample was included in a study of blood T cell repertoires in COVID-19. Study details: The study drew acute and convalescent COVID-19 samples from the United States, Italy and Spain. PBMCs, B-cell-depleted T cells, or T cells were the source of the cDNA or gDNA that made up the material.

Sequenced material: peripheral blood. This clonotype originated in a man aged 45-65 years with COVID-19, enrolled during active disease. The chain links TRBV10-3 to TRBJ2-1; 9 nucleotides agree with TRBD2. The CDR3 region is CAISVGGGVYNEQFF. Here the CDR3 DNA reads TGTGCCATCAGTGTGGGCGGGGGGGTCTACAATGAGCAGTTCTTC.